The 20 T cell receptor beta chains below come from one sample, sequenced in a study of blood T cells in healthy people across ages. Sample-barcoded 5' priming and a J-beta primer mix drove a second PCR of roughly 7 to 11 cycles. TCRdb reprocessed the 5' RACE reads via MiXCR and lists one record per CDR3 protein. Here the sample spans around 750,000 distinct CDR3 sequences, about 55% being singletons. The sample taken for sequencing was blood. These receptors all stem from a man older than 75 in good health.

This clonotype was detected a few times. This chain links TRBV20-1 with TRBJ2-4, with 8 bases that match TRBD1. The CDR3 length is 13 residues. The junction had 9 bases not matched to a gene; V was cut back by 1 base and J by 13 bases. Germline assignment: CDR1 DFQATT and CDR2 SNEGSKA (reference sequence). In DNA form, the CDR3 reads TGCAGTGCTAGAGTTGGACAGGGCTCCCGGCAGTACTTC. Translated, it gives CSARVGQGSRQYF.

The rearrangement links TRBV6-1 to TRBJ2-4; perhaps TRBD2 as D (5 bases). The J call is in doubt because the DNA end fits TRBJ2-7 better. CDR3 length equals 14 residues. Germline V gene lookup returns CDR1 MNHNS and CDR2 SASEGT. The CDR3 loop is CASSEGVASYEQYF. CDR3 coding DNA: TGTGCCAGCAGTGAGGGAGTCGCCTCCTACGAGCAGTACTTC.

This clonotype turned up a few times. This chain uses TRBV15 with TRBJ2-4; D is perhaps TRBD2 (7 bases). The J call could be wrong; TRBJ2-7 is a better fit for the DNA end. CDR3 length: 15 residues. The V gene's germline CDR1 is LNHNV and CDR2 YYDKDF (reference sequence). The CDR3 protein is CATSRVRGPNYEQYF. As DNA, the CDR3 is TGTGCCACCAGCAGAGTGCGGGGGCCGAACTACGAGCAGTACTTC.

Only a few counts were recorded for this clonotype. DNA for the CDR3: TGTGCCAGCAGTTTGCCCGGGCCAGCCTACGAGCAGTACTTC. This translates into CASSLPGPAYEQYF. This chain joins TRBV28 and TRBJ2-7; D gene ambiguous. V was pared by 3 bases and J by 2 bases, with 11 bases between. The CDR3 sequence is 14 residues long. The V gene's germline CDR1 is MDHEN and CDR2 SYDVKM. The full variable domain, in which reference TRBV28 and TRBJ2-7 provide the parts outside the CDR3, is DVKVTQSSRYLVKRTGEKVFLECVQDMDHENMFWYRQDPGLGLRLIYFSYDVKMKEKGDIPEGYSVSREKKERFSLILESASTNQTSMYLCASSLPGPAYEQYFGPGTRLTVT.

This clonotype showed up just once. The chain is built from TRBV18 and TRBJ2-5, with 11 bases fitting TRBD1. The DNA end favors TRBJ2-7, so the J call may be wrong. The CDR3 consists of 14 residues. Germline-derived CDR1 and CDR2 are KGHSH and LQKENI. The CDR3 spells CASSKGDRGVEQYF. CDR3 nucleotide sequence: TGTGCCAGCTCAAAAGGGGACAGGGGGGTCGAGCAGTACTTC.

The chain recombines TRBV2 with TRBJ1-2, with D maybe TRBD1 (5 bases). The V end lost 5 bases, the J end lost 4 bases, and 14 bases lay between the germline ends. The CDR3 runs to 14 residues. CDR1 and CDR2 from the germline V gene are SNHLY and FYNNEI. CDR3 sequence: CASSLAGTSYGYTF. The DNA of the CDR3 is TGTGCCAGCAGTCTCGCCGGGACCAGCTATGGCTACACCTTC.

This clonotype occurred a few times. The chain combines TRBV2 with TRBJ2-1; D call uncertain. CDR3 length: 13 amino acids. The V gene lost 7 bases and the J gene lost 6 bases, with 13 bases spanning the gap. Germline CDR1 is SNHLY and CDR2 is FYNNEI. CDR3 sequence (DNA): TGTGCCAGCATCCCCCAGATCTTCAATGAGCAGTTCTTC. It translates to CASIPQIFNEQFF. Together with reference TRBV2 and TRBJ2-1, the CDR3 gives the full variable domain: EPEVTQTPSHQVTQMGQEVILRCVPISNHLYFYWYRQILGQKVEFLVSFYNNEISEKSEIFDDQFSVERPDGSNFTLKIRSTKLEDSAMYFCASIPQIFNEQFFGPGTRLTVL.

The table lists this clonotype with a count of one. The CDR3: CSANPKVSAAFTEAFF. As DNA, the CDR3 is TGCAGCGCAAATCCGAAAGTTTCGGCCGCCTTTACTGAAGCTTTCTTT. This chain links TRBV29-1 with TRBJ1-1; D is ambiguous. The V end was cut by 7 bases, the J end by 5 bases, with 26 bases between. The CDR3 sequence is 16 residues long. The germline gives CDR1 SQVTM, CDR2 ANQGSEA.

CDR3 sequence reads: CSTSGGGNEKLFF. CDR3 coding DNA: TGCAGTACCAGCGGGGGAGGGAATGAAAAACTGTTTTTT. V usage is TRBV20-1 and J usage is TRBJ1-4; TRBD1 is a possible D gene (5 bases). Trimming stripped 8 bases from V and 5 bases from J, with 15 bases between. The CDR3 spans 13 residues. Germline V gene data show CDR1 as DFQATT and CDR2 as SNEGSKA (reference sequence).

V and J are TRBV2 and TRBJ1-1; no clear D gene. Germline loops: CDR1 SNHLY, CDR2 FYNNEI. The CDR3 spans 13 residues. V lost 5 bases and J lost 1, with 8 bases in between. CDR3 sequence reads: CASSLLQNTEAFF. CDR3 DNA: TGTGCCAGCAGTCTCTTACAGAACACTGAAGCTTTCTTT.

Remarks on this clonotype: A much larger clone sits a single nucleotide away, making a read error possible. J is TRBJ2-7 and V is TRBV5-1, with D possibly matching TRBD1 (6 bases). The CDR3 loop spans 14 amino acids. The germline V gene has CDR1 SGHRS and CDR2 YFSETQ. The CDR3 loop is CAGSLGGRGSAQYF. The CDR3 DNA is TGCGCCGGCAGCTTGGGCGGCAGGGGATCGGCCCAGTACTTC.

This clonotype was counted at least ten times. The chain joins TRBV9 to TRBJ1-2; maybe TRBD1 (5 bases). Trimming removed 0 bases at V and 4 bases at J, with 22 bases between. Germline V gives CDR1 SGDLS, CDR2 YYNGEE. The CDR3 is 18 residues long. CDR3 coding DNA: TGTGCCAGCAGCGTAGCCCACAGGTGGACGCCCGGAGGCTATGGCTACACCTTC. Its translation: CASSVAHRWTPGGYGYTF.

The chain employs TRBV7-2 and TRBJ2-6; 8 positions match TRBD2. CDR3 length: 16 residues. CDR1 is SGHTA, CDR2 FQGNSA, per germline. The V and J ends lost 5 bases and 0 bases, in that order; junction bases with no gene match: 3. Here the CDR3 DNA reads TGTGCCAGCAGCCGGGAGGGGTTCTCTGGGGCCAACGTCCTGACTTTC. Protein: CASSREGFSGANVLTF.

This clonotype was seen only once. The chain links TRBV12-3 or TRBV12-4 to TRBJ2-1, with a tentative D call TRBD1 (6 bases). The CDR3 is made up of 13 amino acids. V shed 5 bases and J shed 13 bases, with 18 bases lying between them. The chain's CDR3 is CASSLRDILGQFF. CDR3 bases: TGTGCCAGCAGTCTTCGGGACATTTTGGGACAGTTCTTC.

The J gene is TRBJ2-5, the V gene TRBV5-1; a weak D match, TRBD2 (6 bases). Germline CDR1 reads SGHRS; CDR2 reads YFSETQ. The CDR3 has 13 residues. Trimming took off 3 bases at V and 11 bases at J, with 17 bases between the two ends. This CDR3 reads CASSSRERQEQYF. The CDR3 coding sequence is TGCGCCAGCAGCTCCCGGGAGCGCCAAGAGCAGTACTTC.

V and J are TRBV6-1 and TRBJ1-1, with no clear D. CDR1 and CDR2 (germline): MNHNS, SASEGT. Trimming took 4 bases from V and 1 from J, leaving 7 bases between them. This CDR3 has 13 amino acids. CDR3 nucleotide sequence: TGTGCCAGCAGTGGTCCTTGGAACACTGAAGCTTTCTTT. Its protein is CASSGPWNTEAFF.

In this sample, this clonotype turned up once. The chain recombines TRBV28 with TRBJ2-1; 8 bases match TRBD2. The CDR3 has 14 amino acids. With 5 bases clipped from V and 6 bases from J, the junction kept 6 bases outside the gene matches. In germline, CDR1 is MDHEN, CDR2 SYDVKM. The DNA of the CDR3 is TGTGCCAGCAGTAGTCGGGGGGGTAGCAATGAGCAGTTCTTC. Its protein product is CASSSRGGSNEQFF.

This clonotype was detected only a few times. The V gene is TRBV27, the J gene TRBJ1-1; D gene ambiguous. The CDR3 extends over 15 amino acids. Germline V gene lookup returns CDR1 MNHEY and CDR2 SMNVEV (reference sequence). V lost 1 base and J 2 bases, leaving 11 bases between the germline ends. This CDR3 reads CASSLFGKLNTEAFF. CDR3 bases: TGTGCCAGCAGTTTATTTGGAAAATTAAACACTGAAGCTTTCTTT.

The rearrangement joins TRBV20-1 to TRBJ2-5; D is possibly TRBD1 or TRBD2 (6 bases each). V lost 3 bases, J lost 5 bases, and 16 bases lay in between. This CDR3 is built from 14 residues. Germline CDR1 reads DFQATT; CDR2 reads SNEGSKA (reference sequence). The DNA for the CDR3 is TGCAGTGCTAGCGCTCAGGGGAGGACGGAGACCCAGTACTTC. Amino acid sequence: CSASAQGRTETQYF.

This clonotype has more than one count but fewer than ten. The rearrangement uses TRBV7-2 and TRBJ1-2; unclear D gene. The germline V gene has CDR1 SGHTA and CDR2 FQGNSA. The germline V and J ends were trimmed by 7 bases and 4 bases, with 10 bases remaining between them. The CDR3 is 12 residues long. CDR3 DNA sequence: TGTGCCAGCAACCCCGGCGGCTATGGCTACACCTTC. As protein: CASNPGGYGYTF.